This paragraph covers one T cell receptor (beta chain) sequence. Its antigen is currently unknown. TCR beta libraries were made by quantitative 5'-RACE with molecular barcodes. Using its own MiXCR run on the 5' RACE reads, TCRdb lists one record per CDR3 protein. The sample holds under 400,000 distinct CDR3 sequences, under 14% seen once. V was shortened by 0 bases and J by 5 bases, with 12 bases between the two germline ends. The CDR3 contains 15 residues. Germline CDR1 reads SGHTA; CDR2 reads FQGTGA. This sample stems from a study of CD8 T cells in ankylosing spondylitis. Findings and limits, study-wide: Significant enrichment of disease-linked clones was reported in matched ankylosing spondylitis synovial fluid. Previously reported in reactive arthritis synovial fluid and blood were some of the motif variants.

The rearrangement uses TRBV7-3 and TRBJ2-3, with a possible D match to TRBD2 (6 bases). This receptor was obtained from a female donor with ankylosing spondylitis or in good health (not recorded which). The sequenced sample was blood, either unsorted or a sorted T cell fraction (not recorded which). CDR3 region: CASSLTGGILDTQYF. The CDR3 DNA sequence: TGTGCCAGCAGCTTAACGGGGGGAATCTTAGATACGCAGTATTTT.